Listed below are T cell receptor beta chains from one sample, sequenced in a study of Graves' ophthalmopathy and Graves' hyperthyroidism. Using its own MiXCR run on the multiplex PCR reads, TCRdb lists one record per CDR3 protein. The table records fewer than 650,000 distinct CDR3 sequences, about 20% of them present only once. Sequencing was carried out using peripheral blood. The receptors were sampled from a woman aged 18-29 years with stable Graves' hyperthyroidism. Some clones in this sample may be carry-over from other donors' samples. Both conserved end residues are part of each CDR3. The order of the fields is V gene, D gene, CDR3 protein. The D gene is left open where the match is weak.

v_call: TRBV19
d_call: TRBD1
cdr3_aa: CASSITDRAPQETQYF

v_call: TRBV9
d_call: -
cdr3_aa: CASSGRRAGDTEAFF

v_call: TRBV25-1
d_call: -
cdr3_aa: CASSDSQSYYNSPLHF

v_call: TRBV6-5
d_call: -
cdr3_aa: CASGRRDSDTQYF

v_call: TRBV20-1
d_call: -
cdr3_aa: CSAKIGGDSNQPQHF

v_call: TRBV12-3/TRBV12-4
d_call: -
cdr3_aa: CASREDGGGQPQHF

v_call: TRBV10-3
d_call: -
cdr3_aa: CAISGDGGAASNQPQHF

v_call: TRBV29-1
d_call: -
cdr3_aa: CSVLYTGELFF

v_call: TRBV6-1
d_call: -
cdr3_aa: CASTGRGGELFF

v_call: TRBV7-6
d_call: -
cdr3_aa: CASSLEESSYNSPLHF

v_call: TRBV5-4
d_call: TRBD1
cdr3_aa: CASSLVGQANTGELFF